Listed here are 9 T cell receptor beta chains from one sample, sequenced in a study of blood T cell repertoires in COVID-19. Generated by immunoSEQ multiplex PCR, the TCRdb table keeps only in-frame clones and is missing some. The sample contains over 200,000 clones, about 83% of which appear only once. The sample was peripheral blood. Every receptor here comes from a woman between 45 and 65 years old with acute or convalescent COVID-19.

The chain is built from TRBV11-2 and TRBJ2-7; tentative D call: TRBD2 (6 bases). The CDR3 covers 16 residues. The ends were cut back, 2 bases at V and 0 bases at J, with 14 bases in the middle. The germline gives CDR1 SGHAT, CDR2 FQNNGV. The CDR3 here is CASSLTLARPSYEQYF. The DNA of the CDR3 is TGTGCCAGCAGCTTAACCCTAGCGAGGCCCTCCTACGAGCAGTACTTC.

Concerning this clone itself: This sample includes further DNA sequences coding for the same CDR3. The V gene is TRBV6-1, the J gene TRBJ1-2; D ambiguous. Germline V lookup: CDR1 MNHNS, CDR2 SASEGT. Trimming stripped 2 bases from V and 7 bases from J, with 5 bases between. The CDR3 runs to 11 residues. Written as DNA, the CDR3 is TGTGCCAGCAGTGAACGCAGTGGCTACACCTTC. This codes for CASSERSGYTF.

V and J are TRBV19 and TRBJ2-3, with D maybe TRBD2 (5 bases). V lost 10 bases and J lost 2, with 13 bases in between. The germline CDR1 and CDR2 sequences are LNHDA and SQIVND (reference sequence). The CDR3 is 13 residues long. In DNA, the CDR3 is TGTGCCACCGGGGTTACTCTCACAGATACGCAGTATTTT. This sequence encodes CATGVTLTDTQYF. The variable domain in full, completed from reference TRBV19 and TRBJ2-3, reads DGGITQSPKYLFRKEGQNVTLSCEQNLNHDAMYWYRQDPGQGLRLIYYSQIVNDFQKGDIAEGYSVSREKKESFPLTVTSAQKNPTAFYLCATGVTLTDTQYFGPGTRLTVL.

The chain links TRBV20-1 to TRBJ2-2, with a weak D call TRBD2 (5 bases). The CDR3 runs 11 residues. V was clipped by 5 bases and J by 7 bases, with 8 bases between them. The germline V gene encodes CDR1 DFQATT and CDR2 SNEGSKA (reference sequence). CDR3 protein: CSADEGGELFF. The CDR3 nucleotides read TGCAGTGCTGACGAGGGCGGGGAGCTGTTTTTT.

This chain connects TRBV6-5 to TRBJ1-5; tentatively, D is TRBD1 (5 bases). The V end lost 5 bases, the J end lost 4 bases, and 12 bases lay between the germline ends. This CDR3 region has 14 residues. From germline, CDR1 is MNHEY and CDR2 SVGAGI. CDR3 nucleotide sequence: TGTGCCAGCAGTACCGGACATCTAAATCAGCCCCAGCATTTT. Amino acids: CASSTGHLNQPQHF.

This chain uses TRBV11-2 with TRBJ2-3, with TRBD2 as a possible D gene (5 bases). This CDR3 comprises 15 residues. Germline loops: CDR1 SGHAT, CDR2 FQNNGV. Trimming removed 0 bases at V and 4 bases at J, with 11 bases between. The CDR3 DNA reads TGTGCCAGCAGCTTAGATTACCTAGCCCCAGATACGCAGTATTTT. Amino acids: CASSLDYLAPDTQYF.

J is TRBJ2-1 and V is TRBV6-5; perhaps TRBD2 as D (6 bases). The CDR3 covers 16 residues. Germline V lookup: CDR1 MNHEY, CDR2 SVGAGI. V was trimmed by 4 bases and J by 3 bases, leaving 16 bases between them. The CDR3 is CASSSQLARNYNEQFF. CDR3 nucleotides: TGTGCCAGCAGTTCCCAACTAGCCCGCAACTACAATGAGCAGTTCTTC.

V and J are TRBV5-1 and TRBJ2-7; 10 positions agree with TRBD2. This CDR3 is 17 amino acids long. Germline assignment: CDR1 SGHRS and CDR2 YFSETQ. Unmatched junction bases numbered 11, after V lost 1 base and J lost 4 bases. This CDR3 reads CASSLLPRAGGRYEQYF. In DNA, the CDR3 is TGCGCCAGCAGCTTGCTCCCAAGAGCGGGAGGGCGGTACGAGCAGTACTTC.

The rearrangement joins TRBV10-3 to TRBJ2-3, with 9 bases fitting TRBD1. Unmatched junction bases numbered 8, after V lost 7 bases and J lost 6 bases. The CDR3 has 14 residues. Germline V gives CDR1 ENHRY, CDR2 SYGVKD. CDR3 amino acids: CAIMGQGIGDTQYF. Here the CDR3 DNA reads TGTGCCATCATGGGACAGGGTATAGGCGATACGCAGTATTTT.